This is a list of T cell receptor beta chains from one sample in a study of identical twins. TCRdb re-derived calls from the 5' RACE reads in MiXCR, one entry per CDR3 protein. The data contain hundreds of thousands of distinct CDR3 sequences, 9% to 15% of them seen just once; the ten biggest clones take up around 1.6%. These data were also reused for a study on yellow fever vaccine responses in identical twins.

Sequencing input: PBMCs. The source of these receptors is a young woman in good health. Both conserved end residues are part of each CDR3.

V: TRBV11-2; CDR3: CASSLGRSPGAQYF
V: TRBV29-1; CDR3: CSVIGTVNTGELFF
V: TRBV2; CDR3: CASSEEASGAYEQYF
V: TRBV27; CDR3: CASSLVDRPDTQYF
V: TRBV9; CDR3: CASSVDHRDRLYNEQFF
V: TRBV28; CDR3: CASSLFTLNTGELFF
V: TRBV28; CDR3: CASKGAGGVYEQYF
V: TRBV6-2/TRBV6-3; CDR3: CASSSVGGRGLAGGAYEQYF
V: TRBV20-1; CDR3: CSAETSGWGYEQYF
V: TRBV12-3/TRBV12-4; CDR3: CATTAGSSFTEAFF
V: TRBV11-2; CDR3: CASSLAHGNEKLFF
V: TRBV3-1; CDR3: CASSPKLTGVDQYF
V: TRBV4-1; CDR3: CASRETGRFSPLHF
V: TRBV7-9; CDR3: CASSLELLGGEQFF
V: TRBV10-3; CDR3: CAISEKYGYTF
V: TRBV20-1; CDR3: CSARRSSGGRKVQETQYF
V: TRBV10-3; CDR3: CAIRDRQATYNEQFF